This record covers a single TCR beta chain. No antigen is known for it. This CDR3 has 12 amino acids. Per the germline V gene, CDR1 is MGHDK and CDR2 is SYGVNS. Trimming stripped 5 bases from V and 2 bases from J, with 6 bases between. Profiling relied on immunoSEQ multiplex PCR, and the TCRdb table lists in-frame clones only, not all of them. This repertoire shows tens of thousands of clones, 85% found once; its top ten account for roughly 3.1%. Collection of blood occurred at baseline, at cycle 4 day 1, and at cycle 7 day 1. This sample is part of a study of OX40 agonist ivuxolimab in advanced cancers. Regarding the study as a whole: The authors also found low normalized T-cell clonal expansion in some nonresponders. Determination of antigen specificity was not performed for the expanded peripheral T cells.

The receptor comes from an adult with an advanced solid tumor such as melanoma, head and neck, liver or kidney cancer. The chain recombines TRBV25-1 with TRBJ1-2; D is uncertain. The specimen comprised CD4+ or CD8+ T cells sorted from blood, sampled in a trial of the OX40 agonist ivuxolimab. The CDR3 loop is CASSNINYGYTF. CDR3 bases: TGTGCCAGCAGTAACATAAACTATGGCTACACCTTC.